This TCR beta chain was sequenced during a study of blood T cell repertoires in COVID-19. This CDR3 contains 12 residues. Germline V CDR1 and CDR2: LNHDA, SQIVND (reference sequence). V was trimmed by 3 bases and J by 3 bases, leaving 4 bases between them. As handled by the study authors: Reference gene primer amplification gave estimated nucleated cell counts. Sequencing was performed with immunoSEQ multiplex PCR; in TCRdb, only in-frame clones are kept and a portion is missing. D and trimming were read from the DNA, whereas the V and J calls and clone size are those reported in that table. There are about 170,000 clones in the sample; over 70% occur only once, and roughly 2.8% lies in the top ten.

This clonotype was sampled from a man aged 65-85 years with acute or convalescent COVID-19. Sequencing was carried out using peripheral blood. The chain recombines TRBV19 with TRBJ2-3; no clear D. This chain's CDR3 is CASSISTDTQYF. The CDR3 DNA reads as TGTGCCAGTAGTATTTCAACAGATACGCAGTATTTT.